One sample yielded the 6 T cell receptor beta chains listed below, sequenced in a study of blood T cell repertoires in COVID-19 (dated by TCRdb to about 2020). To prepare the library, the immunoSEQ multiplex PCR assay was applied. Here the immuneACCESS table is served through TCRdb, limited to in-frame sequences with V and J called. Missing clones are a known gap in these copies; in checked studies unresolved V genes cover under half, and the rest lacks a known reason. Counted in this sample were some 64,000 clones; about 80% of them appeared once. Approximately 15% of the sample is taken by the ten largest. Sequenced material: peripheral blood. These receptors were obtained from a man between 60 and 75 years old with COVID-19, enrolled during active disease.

The CDR3 is CASSAGVYEQYF. CDR3 DNA: TGTGCCAGCAGCGCCGGGGTCTACGAGCAGTACTTC. The V and J genes are TRBV7-9 and TRBJ2-7; TRBD2 is a possible D gene (5 bases). The CDR3 sequence is 12 residues long. V lost 5 bases and J 3 bases, leaving 8 bases between the germline ends. From germline, CDR1 is SEHNR and CDR2 FQNEAQ (reference sequence).

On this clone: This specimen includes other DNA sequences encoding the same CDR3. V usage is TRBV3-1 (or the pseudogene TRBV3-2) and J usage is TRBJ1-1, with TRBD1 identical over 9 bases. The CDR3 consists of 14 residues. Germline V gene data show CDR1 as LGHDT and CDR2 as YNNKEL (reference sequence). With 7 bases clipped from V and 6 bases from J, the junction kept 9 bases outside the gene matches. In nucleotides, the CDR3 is TGTGCCAGCAACCCGGGACAGGGAATTTCTGAAGCTTTCTTT. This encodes CASNPGQGISEAFF.

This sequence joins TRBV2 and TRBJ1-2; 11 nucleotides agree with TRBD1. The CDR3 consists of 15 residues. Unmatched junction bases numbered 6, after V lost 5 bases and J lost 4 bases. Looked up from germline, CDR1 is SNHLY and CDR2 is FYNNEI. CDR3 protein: CASSKGQGASYGYTF. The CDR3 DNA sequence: TGTGCCAGCAGTAAAGGACAGGGGGCGAGCTATGGCTACACCTTC. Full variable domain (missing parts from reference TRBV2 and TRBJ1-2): EPEVTQTPSHQVTQMGQEVILRCVPISNHLYFYWYRQILGQKVEFLVSFYNNEISEKSEIFDDQFSVERPDGSNFTLKIRSTKLEDSAMYFCASSKGQGASYGYTFGSGTRLTVV.

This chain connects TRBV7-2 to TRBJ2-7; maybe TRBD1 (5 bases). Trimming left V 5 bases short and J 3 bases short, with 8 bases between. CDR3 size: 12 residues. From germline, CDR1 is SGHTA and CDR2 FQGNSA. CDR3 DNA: TGTGCCAGCAGCCCAGGGTACTACGAGCAGTACTTC. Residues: CASSPGYYEQYF.

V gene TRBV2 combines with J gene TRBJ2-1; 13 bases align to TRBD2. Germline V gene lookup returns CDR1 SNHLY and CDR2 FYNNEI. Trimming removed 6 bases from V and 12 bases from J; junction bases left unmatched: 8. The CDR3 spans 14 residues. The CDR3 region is CASRPGLAGWGQFF. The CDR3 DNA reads TGTGCCAGCAGGCCGGGACTAGCGGGATGGGGGCAGTTCTTC. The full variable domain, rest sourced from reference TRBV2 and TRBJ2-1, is EPEVTQTPSHQVTQMGQEVILRCVPISNHLYFYWYRQILGQKVEFLVSFYNNEISEKSEIFDDQFSVERPDGSNFTLKIRSTKLEDSAMYFCASRPGLAGWGQFFGPGTRLTVL.

The CDR3 sequence is CASSFLQETQYF. CDR3 DNA: TGTGCCAGCAGCTTCCTCCAAGAGACCCAGTACTTC. J is TRBJ2-5 and V is TRBV7-9; D is undetermined. Germline V lookup: CDR1 SEHNR, CDR2 FQNEAQ (reference sequence). The CDR3 is 12 residues long. The germline V and J ends were trimmed by 3 bases and 1 base, with 3 bases remaining between them.